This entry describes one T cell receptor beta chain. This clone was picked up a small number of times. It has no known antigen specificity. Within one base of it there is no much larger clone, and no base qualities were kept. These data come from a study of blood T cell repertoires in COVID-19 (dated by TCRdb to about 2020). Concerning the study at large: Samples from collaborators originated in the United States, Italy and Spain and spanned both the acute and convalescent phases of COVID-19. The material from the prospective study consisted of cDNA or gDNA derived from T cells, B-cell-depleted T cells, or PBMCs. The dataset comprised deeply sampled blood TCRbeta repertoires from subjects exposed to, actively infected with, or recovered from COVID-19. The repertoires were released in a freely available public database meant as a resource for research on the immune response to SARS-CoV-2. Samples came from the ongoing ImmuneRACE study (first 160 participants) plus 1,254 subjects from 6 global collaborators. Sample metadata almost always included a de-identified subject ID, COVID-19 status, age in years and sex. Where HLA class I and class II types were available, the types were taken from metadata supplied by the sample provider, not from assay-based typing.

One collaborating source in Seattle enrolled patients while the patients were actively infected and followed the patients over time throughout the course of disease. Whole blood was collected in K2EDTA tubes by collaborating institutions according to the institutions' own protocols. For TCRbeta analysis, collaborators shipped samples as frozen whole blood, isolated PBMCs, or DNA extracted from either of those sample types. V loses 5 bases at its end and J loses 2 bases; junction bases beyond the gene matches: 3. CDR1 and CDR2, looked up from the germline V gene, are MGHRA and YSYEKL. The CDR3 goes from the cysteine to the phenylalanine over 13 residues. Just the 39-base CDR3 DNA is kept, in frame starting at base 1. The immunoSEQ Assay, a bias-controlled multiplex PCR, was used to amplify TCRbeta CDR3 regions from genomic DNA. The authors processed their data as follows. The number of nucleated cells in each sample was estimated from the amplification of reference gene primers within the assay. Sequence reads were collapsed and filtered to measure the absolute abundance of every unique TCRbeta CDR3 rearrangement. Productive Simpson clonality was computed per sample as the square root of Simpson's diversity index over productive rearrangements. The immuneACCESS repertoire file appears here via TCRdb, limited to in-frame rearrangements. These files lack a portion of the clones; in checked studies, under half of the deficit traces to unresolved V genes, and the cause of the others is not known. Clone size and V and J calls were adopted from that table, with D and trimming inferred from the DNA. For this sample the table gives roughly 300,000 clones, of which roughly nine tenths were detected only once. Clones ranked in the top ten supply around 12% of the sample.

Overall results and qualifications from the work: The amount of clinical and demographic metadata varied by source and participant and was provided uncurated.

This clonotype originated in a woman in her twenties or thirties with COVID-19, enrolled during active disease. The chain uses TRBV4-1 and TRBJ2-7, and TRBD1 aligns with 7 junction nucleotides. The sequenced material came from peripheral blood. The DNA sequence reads TGCGCCAGCAGCGTGGGACAGACCTACGAGCAGTACTTC. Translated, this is CASSVGQTYEQYF.